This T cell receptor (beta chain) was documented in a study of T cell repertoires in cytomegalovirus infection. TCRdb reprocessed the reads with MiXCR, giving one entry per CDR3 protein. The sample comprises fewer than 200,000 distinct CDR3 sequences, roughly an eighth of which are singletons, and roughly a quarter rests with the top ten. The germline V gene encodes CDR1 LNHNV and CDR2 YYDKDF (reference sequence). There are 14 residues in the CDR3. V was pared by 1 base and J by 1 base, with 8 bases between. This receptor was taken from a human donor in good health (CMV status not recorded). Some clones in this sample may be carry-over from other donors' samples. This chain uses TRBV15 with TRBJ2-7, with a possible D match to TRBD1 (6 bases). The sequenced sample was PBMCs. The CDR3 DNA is TGTGCCACCAGCAGAGGTACAGGGTCCTACGAGCAGTACTTC. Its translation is CATSRGTGSYEQYF.